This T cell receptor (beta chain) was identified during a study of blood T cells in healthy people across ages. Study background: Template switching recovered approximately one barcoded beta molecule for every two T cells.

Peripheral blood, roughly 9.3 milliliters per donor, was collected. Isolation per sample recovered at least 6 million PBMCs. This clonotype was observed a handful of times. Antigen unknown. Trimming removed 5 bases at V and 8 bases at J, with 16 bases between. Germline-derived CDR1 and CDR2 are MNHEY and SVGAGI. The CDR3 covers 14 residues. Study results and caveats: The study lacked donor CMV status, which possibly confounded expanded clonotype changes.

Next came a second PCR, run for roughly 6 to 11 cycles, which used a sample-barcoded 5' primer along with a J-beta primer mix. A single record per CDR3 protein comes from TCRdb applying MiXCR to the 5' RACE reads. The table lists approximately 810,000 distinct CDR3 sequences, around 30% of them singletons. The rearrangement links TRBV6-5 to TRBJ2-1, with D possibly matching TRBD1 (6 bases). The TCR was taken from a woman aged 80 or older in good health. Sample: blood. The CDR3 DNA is TGTGCCAGCAGTCTTAGGACAGCCCGCGATGAGCAGTTCTTC. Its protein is CASSLRTARDEQFF.